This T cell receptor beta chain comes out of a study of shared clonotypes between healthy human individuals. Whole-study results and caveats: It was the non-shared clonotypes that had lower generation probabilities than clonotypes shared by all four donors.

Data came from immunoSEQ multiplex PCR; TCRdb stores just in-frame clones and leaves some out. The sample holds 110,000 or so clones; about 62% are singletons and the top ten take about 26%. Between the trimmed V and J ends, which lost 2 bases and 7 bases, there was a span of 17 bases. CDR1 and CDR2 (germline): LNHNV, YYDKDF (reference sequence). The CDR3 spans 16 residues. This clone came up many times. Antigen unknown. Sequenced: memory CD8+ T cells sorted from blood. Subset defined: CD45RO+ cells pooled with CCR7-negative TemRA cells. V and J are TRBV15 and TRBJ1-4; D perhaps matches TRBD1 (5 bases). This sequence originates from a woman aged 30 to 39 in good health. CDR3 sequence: CATSRTREGPGEKLFF. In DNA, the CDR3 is TGTGCCACCAGCAGAACCCGTGAGGGGCCGGGTGAAAAACTGTTTTTT.